This is a list of T cell receptor beta chains from one sample in a study of cytomegalovirus exposure and HLA in healthy donors. Profiling relied on immunoSEQ multiplex PCR, and the TCRdb table lists in-frame clones only, not all of them. The sample contains over 200,000 clones, just over 85% of which appear only once. The sample was PBMCs. The source of these receptors is a young woman in good health and CMV-seronegative. CDR3s include the opening cysteine and the closing phenylalanine or tryptophan. A D gene is named only where the DNA matches it firmly. Expanded clones are given a class, and other clones once, few, many or no size at all.

v_gene	d_gene	abundance	j_gene	CDR3nt	CDR3aa
TRBV2	TRBD2	.	TRBJ2-3	TGTGCCAGCAGGCCACTAGCGGGAGTTGGAGATACGCAGTATTTT	CASRPLAGVGDTQYF
TRBV2	TRBD2	.	TRBJ2-2	TGTGCCAGCAGTGAACGGCGGGAGGGCCCCGGGGAGCTGTTTTTT	CASSERREGPGELFF
TRBV29-1	.	.	TRBJ2-1	TGCAGCGTTGTTCCCCAGGGGCCTTACAATGAGCAGTTCTTC	CSVVPQGPYNEQFF
TRBV7-9	TRBD1	.	TRBJ1-5	TGTGCCAGCAGCGACAGGGCGAGCAATCAGCCCCAGCATTTT	CASSDRASNQPQHF
TRBV11-2	.	.	TRBJ1-2	TGTGCCAGCAGTACTACCCCCTATGGCTACACCTTC	CASSTTPYGYTF
TRBV19	.	.	TRBJ1-3	TGTGCCAGTAGTATCCACCTAGAATTCTCTGGAAACACCATATATTTT	CASSIHLEFSGNTIYF
TRBV5-4	.	.	TRBJ2-3	TGTGCCAGCAGCTTGGCGGCGGAAACAGATACGCAGTATTTT	CASSLAAETDTQYF
TRBV7-8	.	.	TRBJ1-2	TGTGCCAGCAGCCTGACTGCTGCTGCGGATGGCTACACCTTC	CASSLTAAADGYTF
TRBV27	.	.	TRBJ2-7	TGTGCCAGCAGTTTAGCGGGATCCTACGAGCAGTACTTC	CASSLAGSYEQYF
TRBV9	TRBD1	.	TRBJ2-7	TGTGCCAGCAGCGTAGGATGGACAGGATCCTACGAGCAGTACTTC	CASSVGWTGSYEQYF
TRBV27	.	.	TRBJ2-1	TGTGCCAGCAGTTTTTCGCAGGGGAATGAGCAGTTCTTC	CASSFSQGNEQFF
TRBV6-1	TRBD1	.	TRBJ1-1	TGTGCCAGCAGGGGGACAGGTAATACTGAAGCTTTCTTT	CASRGTGNTEAFF
TRBV4-1	.	.	TRBJ2-5	TGCGCCAGCAGCCTATCCGCAGGGGACCAAGAGACCCAGTACTTC	CASSLSAGDQETQYF
TRBV2	TRBD2	once	TRBJ2-1	TGTGCCAGCAGATCTTCCTTAGCGGGAGTGGGCGTTTCGGAGCAGTTCTTC	CASRSSLAGVGVSEQFF
TRBV5-1	TRBD2	.	TRBJ2-7	TGCGCCAGCAGCCCAGTAGCGGGAGCTGACTACGAGCAGTACTTC	CASSPVAGADYEQYF
TRBV6-6	TRBD2	.	TRBJ2-7	TGTGCCAGCAGTTACGGACTAGTTGGCGAGCAGTACTTC	CASSYGLVGEQYF
TRBV4-1	TRBD2	.	TRBJ2-1	TGCGCCAGCAGCCAAGAGGGGGGGGAGATGCAGTTCTTC	CASSQEGGEMQFF
TRBV30	.	.	TRBJ2-5	TGTGCCTGGAGTGTACGGCGGGGTCAGGAGACCCAGTACTTC	CAWSVRRGQETQYF
TRBV7-2	.	.	TRBJ2-5	TGTGCCAGCAGCTTAGTGGTCGGCCAAGAGACCCAGTACTTC	CASSLVVGQETQYF
TRBV28	.	.	TRBJ2-7	TGTGCCAGCAGTTTAAGGGAGAGCTACGAGCAGTACTTC	CASSLRESYEQYF
TRBV7-2	TRBD2	.	TRBJ2-1	TGTGCCAGCAGCTTAGCACGGGTCGGGAGGGCCCTGCGCTACAATGAGCAGTTCTTC	CASSLARVGRALRYNEQFF
TRBV14	TRBD1	.	TRBJ2-7	TGTGCCAGCAGCCAGCCCAGGGGGAGAAAGGCCGAGCAGTACTTC	CASSQPRGRKAEQYF
TRBV5-1	TRBD2	.	TRBJ2-2	TGCGCCAGCAGCTTGTGGGAGGGGCCGAACACCGGGGAGCTGTTTTTT	CASSLWEGPNTGELFF
TRBV11-2	.	.	TRBJ2-1	TGTGCCGATTACAGAACTTCGACCCACAATGAGCAGTTCTTC	CADYRTSTHNEQFF
TRBV4-1	.	.	TRBJ1-4	TGCGCCAGCAGCCTAAATGGCAGGGTCGGTGAAAAACTGTTTTTT	CASSLNGRVGEKLFF
TRBV19	TRBD1	.	TRBJ1-5	TGTGCCAGTAGTATATTTGACCAGGGGGCCGATCAGCCCCAGCATTTT	CASSIFDQGADQPQHF
TRBV11-2	TRBD1	.	TRBJ2-5	TGTGCCAGCAGTAAAAGCCCGGGACAGGAAGACCAAGAGACCCAGTACTTC	CASSKSPGQEDQETQYF
TRBV27	TRBD1	few	TRBJ1-5	TGTGCCAGCGGGACACAGGGGATGTCCCAGCATTTT	CASGTQGMSQHF
TRBV6-1	TRBD2	.	TRBJ2-1	TGTGCCAGCAGGGGACTAGCCGGGTACAATGAGCAGTTCTTC	CASRGLAGYNEQFF
TRBV6-1	.	.	TRBJ2-2	TGTGCCAGCAGTGAAGCGTCCCAGGGGATGTACACCGGGGAGCTGTTTTTT	CASSEASQGMYTGELFF
TRBV9	.	.	TRBJ2-7	TGTGCCAGCAGCCCTAACCACGATCCGTACGAGCAGTACTTC	CASSPNHDPYEQYF
TRBV5-1	TRBD1	.	TRBJ2-3	TGCGCCAGCAGCTCCGGGACAGGGGATACGCAGTATTTT	CASSSGTGDTQYF
TRBV6-1	.	few	TRBJ2-1	TGTGCCAGCAGTCGCGTCAATCCCTACAATGAGCAGTTCTTC	CASSRVNPYNEQFF
TRBV27	TRBD2	.	TRBJ2-7	TGTGCCAGCAGTTTATGGGCGGGAGCTTCCTACGAGCAGTACTTC	CASSLWAGASYEQYF
TRBV27	.	.	TRBJ2-1	TGTGCCAGCAGTCTAGGACAGAGAAGCTCCTACAATGAGCAGTTCTTC	CASSLGQRSSYNEQFF
TRBV6-1	TRBD2	.	TRBJ2-5	TGTGCCAGCAGGCGGTCTAGCGGACAAGAGACCCAGTACTTC	CASRRSSGQETQYF
TRBV11-2	TRBD1	.	TRBJ2-7	TGTGCCAGCAGCTTAGCCTTCGGACAGGAGCGTTACGAGCAGTACTTC	CASSLAFGQERYEQYF
TRBV6-1	.	.	TRBJ1-2	TGTGCCAGCAGTGAAAGGGTACGGGACACCAATAGATATGGCTACACCTTC	CASSERVRDTNRYGYTF
TRBV9	.	.	TRBJ2-5	TGTGCCAGCAGCGTAGGGAGACTCCGGGTCCCAGAGACCCAGTACTTC	CASSVGRLRVPETQYF
TRBV19	TRBD1	.	TRBJ2-5	TGTGCCAGTATCCCGGACAGGGGGCAAGAGACCCAGTACTTC	CASIPDRGQETQYF
TRBV29-1	TRBD2	.	TRBJ2-7	TGCAGCGAGCGAACAGGGATGGCTAGCGGGAGTCGTTACGAGCAGTACTTC	CSERTGMASGSRYEQYF
TRBV13	.	.	TRBJ1-1	TGTGCCAGCAGGGTCGGGAGGGGGGGCGTGAACACTGAAGCTTTCTTT	CASRVGRGGVNTEAFF
TRBV6-1	.	.	TRBJ1-2	TGTGCCAGCAGTGAACCCGAGGGCGGAGGCTACACCTTC	CASSEPEGGGYTF
TRBV10-3	.	.	TRBJ1-2	TGTGCCATCAGTGAGCCGCAGGGGTCTGATGGCTACACCTTC	CAISEPQGSDGYTF
TRBV10-3	.	.	TRBJ1-2	TGTGCCATCAGTGCGCAGGGTAACTATGGCTACACCTTC	CAISAQGNYGYTF
TRBV4-2	.	.	TRBJ2-7	TGTGCCAGCAGCCAAGATTGGCAGGGCTTTGACGAGCAGTACTTC	CASSQDWQGFDEQYF
TRBV28	.	.	TRBJ2-3	TGTGCCAGCAGTTTCCGCGGATTCACAGATACGCAGTATTTT	CASSFRGFTDTQYF
TRBV6-1	TRBD2	few	TRBJ2-7	TGTGCCAGCAGCCGACTAGCGGGAGAAATTTACGAGCAGTACTTC	CASSRLAGEIYEQYF
TRBV9	TRBD1	.	TRBJ2-7	TGTGCCAGCAGCGGGCTGGACAGGAAGCAGTACTTC	CASSGLDRKQYF
TRBV28	TRBD1	.	TRBJ2-2	TGTGCCAGCCGACAGGGGTACACCGGGGAGCTGTTTTTT	CASRQGYTGELFF
TRBV28	.	.	TRBJ1-1	TGTGCCAGCAGTTCGGGACACAGCGAAGCTTTCTTT	CASSSGHSEAFF
TRBV30	.	.	TRBJ1-1	TGTGCCTGGAGTCTAGGGGCAATCACTGAAGCTTTCTTT	CAWSLGAITEAFF
TRBV27	TRBD1	.	TRBJ1-4	TGTGCCAGCAGTCCTCGCCCGGGACAGGGGACCCCAACTAATGAAAAACTGTTTTTT	CASSPRPGQGTPTNEKLFF
TRBV28	.	.	TRBJ1-1	TGTGCCAGCAGTTCGTTCTGGGGGCAGGATACTGAAGCTTTCTTT	CASSSFWGQDTEAFF
TRBV7-2	TRBD2	.	TRBJ2-7	TGTGCCAGCAGCTTCTCATCTAGCGGAGGAACCTCCTACGAGCAGTACTTC	CASSFSSSGGTSYEQYF
TRBV28	TRBD1	.	TRBJ2-4	TGTGCCAGCAGAACGACAGGGGGAGGGTACATTCAGTACTTC	CASRTTGGGYIQYF
TRBV11-1	TRBD2	many	TRBJ2-2	TGTGCCAGCAGCCCACTAGCGGGAGTTAACACCGGGGAGCTGTTTTTT	CASSPLAGVNTGELFF
TRBV10-3	.	.	TRBJ2-5	TGTGCCATCAGTGATTCAGCGGGAGAGACCCAGTACTTC	CAISDSAGETQYF
TRBV6-5	.	.	TRBJ1-1	TGTGCCTCCCAATTTGGGCAGATGAACACTGAAGCTTTCTTT	CASQFGQMNTEAFF
TRBV7-9	.	few	TRBJ1-2	TGTGCCAGCAGCGCGACAGGTTCCTATGGCTACACCTTC	CASSATGSYGYTF